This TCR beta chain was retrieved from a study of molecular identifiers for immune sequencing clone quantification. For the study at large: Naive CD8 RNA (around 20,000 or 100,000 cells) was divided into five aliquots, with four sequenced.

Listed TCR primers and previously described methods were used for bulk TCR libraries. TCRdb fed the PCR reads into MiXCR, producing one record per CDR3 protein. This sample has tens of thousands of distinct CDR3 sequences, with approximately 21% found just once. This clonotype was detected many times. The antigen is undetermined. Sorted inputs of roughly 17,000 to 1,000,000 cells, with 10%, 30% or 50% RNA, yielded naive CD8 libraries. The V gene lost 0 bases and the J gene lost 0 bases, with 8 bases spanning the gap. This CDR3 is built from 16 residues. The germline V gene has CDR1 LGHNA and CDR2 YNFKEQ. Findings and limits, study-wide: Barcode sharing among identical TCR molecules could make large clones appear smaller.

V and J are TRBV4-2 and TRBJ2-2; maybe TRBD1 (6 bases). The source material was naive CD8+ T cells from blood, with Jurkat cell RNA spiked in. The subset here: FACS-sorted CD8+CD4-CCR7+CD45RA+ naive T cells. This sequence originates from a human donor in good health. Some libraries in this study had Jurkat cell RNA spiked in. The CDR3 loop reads CASSQDRTANTGELFF. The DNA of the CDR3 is TGTGCCAGCAGCCAAGACAGGACAGCGAACACCGGGGAGCTGTTTTTT.